The next 31 T cell receptor beta chains were all read from a single sample in a study of OX40 agonist ivuxolimab in advanced cancers. Using immunoSEQ multiplex PCR, the repertoire was profiled, and TCRdb retains in-frame clones only, with some absent. Among about 46,000 clones listed, around 90% were seen once. The specimen was CD4+ or CD8+ T cells sorted from blood, collected in a trial of the OX40 agonist ivuxolimab. These receptor sequences come from an adult with an advanced solid tumor such as melanoma, head and neck, liver or kidney cancer.

CDR3 nucleotides: TGTGCCAGCTCACCACGGGAGAAAGCGGGCCTCGGCGATGAGCAGTTCTTC. Protein: CASSPREKAGLGDEQFF. The rearrangement joins TRBV18 to TRBJ2-1; D may be TRBD2 (6 bases). CDR1 KGHSH and CDR2 LQKENI come from the germline V gene. Trimming removed 1 base from V and 8 bases from J, with 21 bases in between. The CDR3 contains 17 residues.

This chain joins TRBV29-1 and TRBJ1-2, with TRBD1 as a possible D gene (5 bases). Germline loops: CDR1 SQVTM, CDR2 ANQGSEA. V shed 0 bases and J shed 4 bases, with 6 bases lying between them. The CDR3 has 12 amino acids. The CDR3 here is CSVEDGGYGYTF. The CDR3 region has the DNA TGCAGCGTTGAAGATGGGGGCTATGGCTACACCTTC.

The V call is TRBV9, the J call TRBJ2-1; tentatively, D is TRBD2 (5 bases). The V gene lost 0 bases and the J gene lost 5 bases, with 12 bases spanning the gap. This CDR3 spans 15 amino acids. The germline gives CDR1 SGDLS, CDR2 YYNGEE. The CDR3 here is CASSVGAAVDNEQFF. CDR3 sequence (DNA): TGTGCCAGCAGCGTAGGGGCAGCGGTAGACAATGAGCAGTTCTTC.

V usage is TRBV7-9 and J usage is TRBJ2-2; TRBD2 agrees at 11 bases. Germline CDR1 and CDR2: SEHNR and FQNEAQ (reference sequence). The CDR3 is 16 amino acids. J gave up 3 bases and V 5 bases, and 5 bases lay outside the gene matches. CDR3 sequence reads: CASSHRLAGYTGELFF. In DNA form, the CDR3 reads TGTGCCAGCAGCCACAGACTAGCGGGATACACCGGGGAGCTGTTTTTT.

The V call is TRBV6-4, the J call TRBJ2-7; weak D call: TRBD1 (5 bases). Germline CDR1 and CDR2: MRHNA and SNTAGT. The CDR3 is 13 amino acids. V was cut by 8 bases and J by 0 bases, with 11 bases left in between. DNA of the CDR3: TGTGCCAGCTCTGCAGGGCCCTCCTACGAGCAGTACTTC. This codes for CASSAGPSYEQYF.

This clone has a single count. The V call is TRBV27, the J call TRBJ2-5; D ambiguous. CDR1 is MNHEY, CDR2 SMNVEV, per germline (reference sequence). V lost 6 bases, J lost 0 bases, and 14 bases lay in between. CDR3 length: 15 amino acids. The CDR3 DNA sequence: TGTGCCAGCAGCCATACGGCGTTCTACCAAGAGACCCAGTACTTC. Translated, it gives CASSHTAFYQETQYF.

The chain couples TRBV6-6 to TRBJ1-5, with D possibly matching TRBD1 (6 bases). The CDR3 has 13 residues. V shed 5 bases and J shed 3 bases, with 8 bases lying between them. Germline-derived CDR1 and CDR2 are MNHNY and SVGAGI (reference sequence). The DNA of the CDR3 is TGTGCCAGCAGTCCAGGGGCCAATCAGCCCCAGCATTTT. Residues: CASSPGANQPQHF.

The chain recombines TRBV25-1 with TRBJ2-1; D call uncertain. The germline V and J ends were trimmed by 1 base and 4 bases, with 8 bases remaining between them. Germline-derived CDR1 and CDR2 are MGHDK and SYGVNS. This CDR3 is built from 14 residues. The CDR3 nucleotides are TGTGCCAGCAGTGAATGGACCCTATACAATGAGCAGTTCTTC. It yields the protein CASSEWTLYNEQFF.

This clone has just a few counts. This chain uses TRBV5-1 with TRBJ1-3; D may be TRBD1 (6 bases). CDR1 and CDR2 from the germline V gene are SGHRS and YFSETQ. The V end lost 4 bases, the J end lost 2 bases, and 13 bases lay between the germline ends. The CDR3 length is 15 residues. The CDR3 here is CASSLQGLTGNTIYF. The CDR3 nucleotides are TGCGCCAGCAGCCTACAGGGTTTAACTGGAAACACCATATATTTT.

The rearrangement uses TRBV5-8 and TRBJ2-2; D gene unclear. The V and J ends lost 2 bases and 4 bases respectively, with 9 bases between them. CDR1 SGHTS and CDR2 YDEGEE come from the germline V gene. The CDR3 contains 14 residues. The CDR3 coding sequence is TGTGCCAGCAGCTTTGACATGACCACCGGGGAGCTGTTTTTT. Protein sequence: CASSFDMTTGELFF.

This clone has only one observation. The CDR3 DNA reads as TGCGCCAGCAGCCAAGAAAGAGACACCGGGGAGCTGTTTTTT. Its protein is CASSQERDTGELFF. The gene calls are TRBV4-3 and TRBJ2-2, with unresolved D. The CDR3 length is 14 residues. Germline loops: CDR1 LGHNA, CDR2 YSLEER. Trimming stripped 0 bases from V and 3 bases from J, with 5 bases between.

The chain carries TRBV4-3 and TRBJ2-3; 8 positions agree with TRBD2. CDR1 is LGHNA and CDR2 is YSLEER in the germline V gene. The CDR3 has 13 residues. The V segment lost 4 bases and the J segment 10 bases; nucleotides outside the gene matches: 7. This CDR3 is CASSPTPGLAQYF. DNA for the CDR3: TGCGCCAGCAGCCCCACCCCGGGACTAGCGCAGTATTTT.

The chain couples TRBV9 to TRBJ2-7; D remains unclear. The CDR3 runs to 15 residues. V gave up 2 bases and J gave up 3 bases, with 15 bases separating them. Germline CDR1 and CDR2: SGDLS and YYNGEE. The CDR3 here is CASSVEMSGRYEQYF. The CDR3 nucleotides read TGTGCCAGCAGCGTTGAAATGTCGGGCCGCTACGAGCAGTACTTC. The full variable domain, with the rest looked up from reference TRBV9 and TRBJ2-7, is DSGVTQTPKHLITATGQRVTLRCSPRSGDLSVYWYQQSLDQGLQFLIQYYNGEERAKGNILERFSAQQFPDLHSELNLSSLELGDSALYFCASSVEMSGRYEQYFGPGTRLTVT.

The chain recombines TRBV5-1 with TRBJ2-1; D is unclear. This CDR3 has 15 amino acids. Trimming removed 0 bases at V and 6 bases at J, with 13 bases between. The V gene's germline CDR1 is SGHRS and CDR2 YFSETQ. This CDR3 reads CASSLAAQRSNEQFF. The DNA of the CDR3 is TGCGCCAGCAGCTTGGCCGCCCAGAGGAGCAATGAGCAGTTCTTC.

The chain is built from TRBV28 and TRBJ1-5; D unresolved. The CDR3 is made up of 11 amino acids. Germline CDR1 reads MDHEN; CDR2 reads SYDVKM. V lost 1 base to trimming and J lost 7 bases, with 2 bases between them. In DNA, the CDR3 is TGTGCCAGCAGTTTATACCAGCCCCAGCATTTT. Amino acid sequence: CASSLYQPQHF. Complete variable domain (other parts from reference TRBV28 and TRBJ1-5): DVKVTQSSRYLVKRTGEKVFLECVQDMDHENMFWYRQDPGLGLRLIYFSYDVKMKEKGDIPEGYSVSREKKERFSLILESASTNQTSMYLCASSLYQPQHFGDGTRLSIL.

The chain carries TRBV4-1 and TRBJ1-6; 8 nucleotides agree with TRBD1. Unmatched junction bases numbered 5, after V lost 4 bases and J lost 6 bases. The CDR3 is 15 residues long. CDR1 and CDR2 (germline): MGHRA, YSYEKL. CDR3 sequence: CASSPWTGSNSPLHF. The CDR3 region has the DNA TGCGCCAGCAGCCCTTGGACAGGGAGTAATTCACCCCTCCACTTT.

The count of this clone is one. The V call is TRBV6-4, the J call TRBJ1-5; D is unclear. This CDR3 contains 10 residues. V dropped 8 bases and J dropped 11 bases, with 10 bases sitting between them. Germline CDR1 and CDR2: MRHNA and SNTAGT. The CDR3 spells CASSLPTQHF. CDR3 nucleotides: TGTGCCAGCTCTCTTCCGACCCAGCATTTT.

The chain couples TRBV19 to TRBJ2-5; D possibly corresponds to TRBD1 (6 bases). Germline V gives CDR1 LNHDA, CDR2 SQIVND (reference sequence). V lost 6 bases, J lost 0 bases, and 8 bases lay in between. CDR3 length: 13 amino acids. The CDR3 DNA follows: TGTGCCAGTAGAAGGGGGTACCAAGAGACCCAGTACTTC. It encodes CASRRGYQETQYF.

This clone was seen more than once but under ten times. This chain joins TRBV9 and TRBJ1-2, with 8 bases lining up with TRBD1. V was clipped by 0 bases and J by 2 bases; unmatched bases: 0. The CDR3 extends over 14 amino acids. Germline-derived CDR1 and CDR2 are SGDLS and YYNGEE. CDR3 DNA: TGTGCCAGCAGCGTAGCAGGGGGCAACTATGGCTACACCTTC. Translation: CASSVAGGNYGYTF.

The chain employs TRBV4-2 and TRBJ2-1; D gene uncertain. Trimming stripped 4 bases from V and 0 bases from J, with 19 bases between. The CDR3 is made up of 18 amino acids. Germline-derived CDR1 and CDR2 are LGHNA and YNFKEQ. In DNA form, the CDR3 reads TGTGCCAGCAGCCCCCACGACGGTCGCGAGAGCTCCTACAATGAGCAGTTCTTC. Translating gives CASSPHDGRESSYNEQFF.

This clone was recorded once. V and J are TRBV5-1 and TRBJ2-3, with 7 bases identical to TRBD2. The V and J ends lost 1 base and 10 bases, in that order; junction bases with no gene match: 12. The length of the CDR3 is 15 residues. Per the germline V gene, CDR1 is SGHRS and CDR2 is YFSETQ. This CDR3 is CASSLTASGDDAQYF. For the CDR3, the DNA is TGCGCCAGCAGCTTGACAGCCAGCGGGGATGACGCGCAGTATTTT.

This rearrangement joins TRBV7-6 to TRBJ2-7, with 9 bases fitting TRBD1. CDR1 is SGHVS and CDR2 is FNYEAQ in the germline V gene. The junction had 17 bases not matched to a gene; V was cut back by 5 bases and J by 3 bases. This CDR3 contains 18 residues. Here the CDR3 reads CASSHPQGAGGLYYEQYF. In DNA, the CDR3 is TGTGCCAGCAGCCATCCACAGGGGGCAGGAGGTCTATACTACGAGCAGTACTTC.

CDR3 loop: CASRWDTYQPQHF. CDR3 DNA sequence: TGTGCCAGCAGATGGGACACATATCAGCCCCAGCATTTT. The rearrangement uses TRBV2 and TRBJ1-5, with D maybe TRBD1 (6 bases). CDR3 length: 13 amino acids. Looked up from germline, CDR1 is SNHLY and CDR2 is FYNNEI. Between the trimmed V and J ends, which lost 6 bases and 5 bases, there was a span of 11 bases.

The chain is built from TRBV4-2 and TRBJ2-3; 11 nucleotides line up with TRBD2. Germline V gene sequence: CDR1 LGHNA, CDR2 YNFKEQ. V gave up 4 bases and J gave up 2 bases; unmatched junction bases: 14. This CDR3 is 19 amino acids long. The CDR3 sequence: CASSLGTSGPERITDTQYF. The CDR3 bases are TGTGCCAGCAGCCTGGGGACTAGCGGCCCGGAACGTATCACAGATACGCAGTATTTT.

The V gene is TRBV9, the J gene TRBJ2-1; D is perhaps TRBD2 (5 bases). CDR3 size: 15 residues. Trimming pared 4 bases from V and 5 bases from J, leaving 16 bases between. Per germline, CDR1 SGDLS and CDR2 YYNGEE. CDR3 sequence reads: CASSSRGSADNEQFF. Here the CDR3 DNA reads TGTGCCAGCAGCTCCCGGGGTAGCGCCGACAATGAGCAGTTCTTC.

This clone was seen once. The rearrangement uses TRBV4-3 and TRBJ1-4; D remains unclear. Germline CDR1 reads LGHNA; CDR2 reads YSLEER. CDR3 length: 16 residues. Trimming left V 1 base short and J 3 bases short, with 12 bases between. CDR3 in amino acids: CASSQVISRSNEKLFF. The CDR3 DNA is TGCGCCAGCAGCCAAGTTATTTCACGTTCTAATGAAAAACTGTTTTTT.

This chain uses TRBV29-1 with TRBJ1-5; no clear D gene. CDR3 size: 12 residues. Trimming pared 4 bases from V and 8 bases from J, leaving 12 bases between. The germline CDR1 and CDR2 sequences are SQVTM and ANQGSEA. CDR3 in amino acids: CSVGAPREPQHF. CDR3 nucleotides: TGCAGCGTTGGAGCCCCCCGAGAGCCCCAGCATTTT. Using reference TRBV29-1 and TRBJ1-5 for the parts outside the CDR3, the full variable domain is SAVISQKPSRDICQRGTSLTIQCQVDSQVTMMFWYRQQPGQSLTLIATANQGSEATYESGFVIDKFPISRPNLTFSTLTVSNMSPEDSSIYLCSVGAPREPQHFGDGTRLSIL.

This clone turned up a few times. The V gene is TRBV29-1, the J gene TRBJ2-7; 11 bases fit TRBD1. CDR1 is SQVTM and CDR2 is ANQGSEA in the germline V gene. V lost 6 bases and J lost 9; bases outside the gene matches: 4. CDR3 size: 11 residues. CDR3 DNA: TGCAGCGTCGGACAGGGGGCGAGGCAGTACTTC. Its protein product is CSVGQGARQYF.

The chain is built from TRBV28 and TRBJ2-2, with 7 positions matching TRBD1. Germline trimming cut 6 bases from V and 0 bases from J; bases unmatched to any gene: 4. The CDR3 length is 15 residues. The germline V gene encodes CDR1 MDHEN and CDR2 SYDVKM. In nucleotides, the CDR3 is TGTGCCAGCAGCTTAGGACAGGCGAACACCGGGGAGCTGTTTTTT. Amino acids: CASSLGQANTGELFF.

J is TRBJ1-2 and V is TRBV5-1; the D gene is possibly TRBD1 (6 bases). The V gene lost 0 bases and the J gene lost 4 bases, with 16 bases spanning the gap. The length of the CDR3 is 16 residues. Looked up from germline, CDR1 is SGHRS and CDR2 is YFSETQ. The CDR3 region has the DNA TGCGCCAGCAGCTTGGATTCCGGGGGCGCGGCCTATGGCTACACCTTC. As protein: CASSLDSGGAAYGYTF.

The V gene is TRBV6-6, the J gene TRBJ1-1; D is undetermined. The CDR3 is made up of 14 amino acids. Trimming removed 0 bases at V and 1 base at J, with 6 bases between. Germline CDR1 and CDR2: MNHNY and SVGAGI (reference sequence). CDR3 bases: TGTGCCAGCAGTTACTCCGCGGGGAACACTGAAGCTTTCTTT. Residues: CASSYSAGNTEAFF.